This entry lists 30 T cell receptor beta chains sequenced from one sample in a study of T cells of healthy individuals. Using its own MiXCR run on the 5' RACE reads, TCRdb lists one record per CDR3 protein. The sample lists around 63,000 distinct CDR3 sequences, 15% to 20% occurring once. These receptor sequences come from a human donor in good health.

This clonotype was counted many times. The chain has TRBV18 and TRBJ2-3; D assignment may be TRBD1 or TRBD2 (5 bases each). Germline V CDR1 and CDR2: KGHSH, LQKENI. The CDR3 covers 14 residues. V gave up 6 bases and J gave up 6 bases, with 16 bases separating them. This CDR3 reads CASSSGTPGDTQYF. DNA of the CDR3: TGTGCCAGCTCCTCCGGGACCCCGGGGGATACGCAGTATTTT.

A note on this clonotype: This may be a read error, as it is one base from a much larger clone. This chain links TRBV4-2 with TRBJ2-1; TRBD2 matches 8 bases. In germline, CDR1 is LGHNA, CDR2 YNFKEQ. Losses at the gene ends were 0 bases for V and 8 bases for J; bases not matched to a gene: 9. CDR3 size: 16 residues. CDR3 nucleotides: TGTGCCAGCAGCCAAGAAGTAGCGGGAAGGTACGATGAGCAGTTCTTC. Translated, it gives CASSQEVAGRYDEQFF.

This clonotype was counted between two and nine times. The CDR3 here is CASQNRPRDTEAFF. The DNA of the CDR3 is TGTGCCAGCCAGAATAGGCCGAGGGACACTGAAGCTTTCTTT. V gene TRBV2 combines with J gene TRBJ1-1; the D is unclear. This CDR3 has 14 residues. CDR1 is SNHLY, CDR2 FYNNEI, per germline. The V and J ends lost 8 bases and 3 bases respectively, with 16 bases between them.

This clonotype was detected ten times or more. In DNA form, the CDR3 reads TGCAGTGCTTATAACACTGTCAGCTCCTACGAGCAGTACTTC. It specifies CSAYNTVSSYEQYF. J is TRBJ2-7 and V is TRBV20-1, with D hard to call. Germline V lookup: CDR1 DFQATT, CDR2 SNEGSKA (reference sequence). V lost 5 bases and J 0 bases, leaving 14 bases between the germline ends. CDR3 length equals 14 residues.

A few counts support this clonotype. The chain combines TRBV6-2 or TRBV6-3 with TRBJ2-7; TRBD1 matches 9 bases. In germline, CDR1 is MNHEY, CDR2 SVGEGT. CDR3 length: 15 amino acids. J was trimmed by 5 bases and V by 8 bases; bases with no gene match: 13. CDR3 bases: TGTGCCAGCTCCCACTTGGACAGGGGTACGGACGAGCAGTACTTC. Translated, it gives CASSHLDRGTDEQYF.

CDR3 nucleotide sequence: TGTGCCAGCTGGGAGGACAGGGTTAACAATGAGCAGTTCTTC. Protein product: CASWEDRVNNEQFF. The gene calls are TRBV2 and TRBJ2-1; 8 bases are a match to TRBD1. V was pared by 8 bases and J by 5 bases, with 8 bases of the junction left unmatched. Germline CDR1 SNHLY, CDR2 FYNNEI. The CDR3 is 14 residues long. The entire variable domain, with the rest obtained from reference TRBV2 and TRBJ2-1, is as follows: EPEVTQTPSHQVTQMGQEVILRCVPISNHLYFYWYRQILGQKVEFLVSFYNNEISEKSEIFDDQFSVERPDGSNFTLKIRSTKLEDSAMYFCASWEDRVNNEQFFGPGTRLTVL.

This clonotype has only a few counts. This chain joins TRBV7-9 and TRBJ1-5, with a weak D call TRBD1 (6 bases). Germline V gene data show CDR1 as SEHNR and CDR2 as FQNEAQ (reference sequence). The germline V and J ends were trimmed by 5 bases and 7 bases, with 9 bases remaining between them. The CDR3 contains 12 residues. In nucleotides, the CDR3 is TGTGCCAGCAGCCGGACAGACCAGCCCCAGCATTTT. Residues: CASSRTDQPQHF.

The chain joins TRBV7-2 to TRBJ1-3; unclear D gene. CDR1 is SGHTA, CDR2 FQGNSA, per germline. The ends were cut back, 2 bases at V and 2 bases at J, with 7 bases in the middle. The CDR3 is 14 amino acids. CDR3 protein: CASSLTGTGNTIYF. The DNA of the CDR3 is TGTGCCAGCAGCTTAACTGGGACTGGAAACACCATATATTTT.

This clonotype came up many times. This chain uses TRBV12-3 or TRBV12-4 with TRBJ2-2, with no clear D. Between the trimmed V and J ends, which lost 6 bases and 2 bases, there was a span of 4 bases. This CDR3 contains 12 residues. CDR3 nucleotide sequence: TGTGCCAGCAGGCTAAACACCGGGGAGCTGTTTTTT. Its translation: CASRLNTGELFF.

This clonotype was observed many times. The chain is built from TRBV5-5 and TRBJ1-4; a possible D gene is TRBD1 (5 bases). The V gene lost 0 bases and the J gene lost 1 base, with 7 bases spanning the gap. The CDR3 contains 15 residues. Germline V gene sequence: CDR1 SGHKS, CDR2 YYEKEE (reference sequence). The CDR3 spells CASSLGQGTNEKLFF. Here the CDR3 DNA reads TGTGCCAGCAGCTTGGGGCAGGGAACTAATGAAAAACTGTTTTTT.

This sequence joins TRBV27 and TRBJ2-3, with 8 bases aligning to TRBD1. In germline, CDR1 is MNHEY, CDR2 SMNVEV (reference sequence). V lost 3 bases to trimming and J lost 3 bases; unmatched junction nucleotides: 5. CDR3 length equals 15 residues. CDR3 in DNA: TGTGCCAGCAGTTTCCGGACAGGGTTGACAGATACGCAGTATTTT. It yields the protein CASSFRTGLTDTQYF.

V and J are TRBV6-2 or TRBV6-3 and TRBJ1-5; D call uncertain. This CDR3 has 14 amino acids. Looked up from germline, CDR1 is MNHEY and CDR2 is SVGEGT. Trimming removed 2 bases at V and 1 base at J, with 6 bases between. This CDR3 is CASSYVDSNQPQHF. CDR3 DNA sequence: TGTGCCAGCAGTTACGTGGACAGCAATCAGCCCCAGCATTTT.

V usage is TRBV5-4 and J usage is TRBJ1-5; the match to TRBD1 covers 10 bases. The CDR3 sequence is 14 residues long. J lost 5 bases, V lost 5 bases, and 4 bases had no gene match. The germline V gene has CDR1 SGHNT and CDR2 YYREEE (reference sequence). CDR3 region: CASSRQGAHQPQHF. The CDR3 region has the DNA TGTGCCAGCAGTAGACAGGGGGCCCATCAGCCCCAGCATTTT.

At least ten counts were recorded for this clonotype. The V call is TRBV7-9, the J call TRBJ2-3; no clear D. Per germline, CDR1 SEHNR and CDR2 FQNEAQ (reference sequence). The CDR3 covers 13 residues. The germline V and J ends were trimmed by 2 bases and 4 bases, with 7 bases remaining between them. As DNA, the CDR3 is TGTGCCAGCAGCTTAACCCACGCAGATACGCAGTATTTT. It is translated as CASSLTHADTQYF.

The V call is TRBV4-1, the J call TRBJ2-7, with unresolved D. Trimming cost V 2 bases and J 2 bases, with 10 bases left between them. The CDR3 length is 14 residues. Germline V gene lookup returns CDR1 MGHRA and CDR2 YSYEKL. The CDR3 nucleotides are TGCGCCAGCAGCCAATACCTAGGGCCCTACGAGCAGTACTTC. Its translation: CASSQYLGPYEQYF.

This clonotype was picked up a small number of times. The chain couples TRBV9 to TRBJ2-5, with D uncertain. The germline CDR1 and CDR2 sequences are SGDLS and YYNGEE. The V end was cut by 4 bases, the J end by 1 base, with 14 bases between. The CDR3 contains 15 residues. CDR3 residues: CASSQTRVFQETQYF. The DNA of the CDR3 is TGTGCCAGCAGCCAAACCCGGGTGTTCCAAGAGACCCAGTACTTC.

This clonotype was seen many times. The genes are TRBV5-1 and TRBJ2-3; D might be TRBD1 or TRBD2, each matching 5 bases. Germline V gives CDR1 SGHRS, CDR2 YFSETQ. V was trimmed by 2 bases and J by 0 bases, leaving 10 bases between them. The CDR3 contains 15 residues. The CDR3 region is CASSFQGDSTDTQYF. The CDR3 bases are TGCGCCAGCAGCTTTCAGGGAGATAGCACAGATACGCAGTATTTT.

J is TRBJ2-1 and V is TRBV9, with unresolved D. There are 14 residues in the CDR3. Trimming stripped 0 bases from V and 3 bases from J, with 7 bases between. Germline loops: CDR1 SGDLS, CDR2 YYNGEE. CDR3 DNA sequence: TGTGCCAGCAGCGTAGATCCGGTCTACAATGAGCAGTTCTTC. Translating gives CASSVDPVYNEQFF.

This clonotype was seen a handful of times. CDR3 DNA sequence: TGTGCCAGCGGGGGGGGAACTAGGACGAATGAGCAGTTCTTC. It specifies CASGGGTRTNEQFF. The chain is built from TRBV5-4 and TRBJ2-1, with 7 bases fitting TRBD2. J gave up 7 bases and V 7 bases, and 11 bases lay outside the gene matches. Germline V gene sequence: CDR1 SGHNT, CDR2 YYREEE (reference sequence). The CDR3 covers 14 residues.

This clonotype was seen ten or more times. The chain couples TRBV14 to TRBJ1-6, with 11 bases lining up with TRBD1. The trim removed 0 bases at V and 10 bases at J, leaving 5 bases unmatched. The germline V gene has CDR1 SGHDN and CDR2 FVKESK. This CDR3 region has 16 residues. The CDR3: CASSQDGQGARSPLHF. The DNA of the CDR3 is TGTGCCAGCAGCCAAGACGGACAGGGGGCAAGGTCACCCCTCCACTTT. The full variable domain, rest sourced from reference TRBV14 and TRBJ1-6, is EAGVTQFPSHSVIEKGQTVTLRCDPISGHDNLYWYRRVMGKEIKFLLHFVKESKQDESGMPNNRFLAERTGGTYSTLKVQPAELEDSGVYFCASSQDGQGARSPLHFGNGTRLTVT.

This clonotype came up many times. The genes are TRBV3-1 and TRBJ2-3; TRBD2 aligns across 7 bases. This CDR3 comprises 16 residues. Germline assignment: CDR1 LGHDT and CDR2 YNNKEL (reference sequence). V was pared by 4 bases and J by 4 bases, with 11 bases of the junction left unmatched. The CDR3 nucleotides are TGTGCCAGCAGCCCAGCCGGGGGGAGAGTGGCAGATACGCAGTATTTT. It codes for CASSPAGGRVADTQYF.

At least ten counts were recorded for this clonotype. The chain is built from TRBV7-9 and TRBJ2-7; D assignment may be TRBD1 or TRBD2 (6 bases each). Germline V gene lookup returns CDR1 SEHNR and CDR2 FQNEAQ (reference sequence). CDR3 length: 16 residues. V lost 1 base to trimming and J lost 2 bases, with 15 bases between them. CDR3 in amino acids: CASSLDGGAGPYEQYF. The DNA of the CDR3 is TGTGCCAGCAGCTTAGACGGGGGCGCGGGCCCCTACGAGCAGTACTTC.

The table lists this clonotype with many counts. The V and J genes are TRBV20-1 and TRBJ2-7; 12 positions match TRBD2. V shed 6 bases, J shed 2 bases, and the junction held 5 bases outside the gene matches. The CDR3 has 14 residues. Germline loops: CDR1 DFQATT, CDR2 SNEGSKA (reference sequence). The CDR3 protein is CSARSSGRAYEQYF. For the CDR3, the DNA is TGCAGTGCCCGCTCTAGCGGGAGGGCCTACGAGCAGTACTTC.

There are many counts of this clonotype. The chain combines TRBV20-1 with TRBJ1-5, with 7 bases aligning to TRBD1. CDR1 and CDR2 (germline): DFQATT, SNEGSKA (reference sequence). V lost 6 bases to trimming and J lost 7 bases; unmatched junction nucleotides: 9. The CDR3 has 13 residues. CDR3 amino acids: CSALTGVAQPQHF. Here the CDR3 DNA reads TGCAGTGCCCTCACAGGGGTAGCCCAGCCCCAGCATTTT.

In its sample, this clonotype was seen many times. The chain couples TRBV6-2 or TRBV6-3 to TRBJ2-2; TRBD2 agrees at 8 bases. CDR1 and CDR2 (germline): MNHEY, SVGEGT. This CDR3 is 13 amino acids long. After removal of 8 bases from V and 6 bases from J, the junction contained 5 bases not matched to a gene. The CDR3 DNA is TGTGCCAGCGGACTAGCAGGAGCCGGGGAGCTGTTTTTT. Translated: CASGLAGAGELFF.

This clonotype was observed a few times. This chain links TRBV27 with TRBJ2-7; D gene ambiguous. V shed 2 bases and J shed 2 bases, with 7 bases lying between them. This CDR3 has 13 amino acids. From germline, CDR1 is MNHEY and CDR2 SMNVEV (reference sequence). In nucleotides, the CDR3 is TGTGCCAGCAGTTTAGGAAAGGCCTACGAGCAGTACTTC. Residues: CASSLGKAYEQYF.

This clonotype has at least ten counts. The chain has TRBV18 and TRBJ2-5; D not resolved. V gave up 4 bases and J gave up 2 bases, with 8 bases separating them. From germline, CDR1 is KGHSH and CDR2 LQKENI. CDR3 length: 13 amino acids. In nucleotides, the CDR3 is TGTGCCAGCTCACGAGATGTTCAAGAGACCCAGTACTTC. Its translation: CASSRDVQETQYF. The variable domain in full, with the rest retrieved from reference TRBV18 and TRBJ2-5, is NAGVMQNPRHLVRRRGQEARLRCSPMKGHSHVYWYRQLPEEGLKFMVYLQKENIIDESGMPKERFSAEFPKEGPSILRIQQVVRGDSAAYFCASSRDVQETQYFGPGTRLLVL.

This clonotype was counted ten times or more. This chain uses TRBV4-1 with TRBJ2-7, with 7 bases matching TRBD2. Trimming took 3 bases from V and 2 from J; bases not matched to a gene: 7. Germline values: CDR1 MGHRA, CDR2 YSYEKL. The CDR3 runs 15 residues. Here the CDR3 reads CASSHERGWTYEQYF. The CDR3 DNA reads TGCGCCAGCAGCCACGAGCGGGGATGGACCTACGAGCAGTACTTC.

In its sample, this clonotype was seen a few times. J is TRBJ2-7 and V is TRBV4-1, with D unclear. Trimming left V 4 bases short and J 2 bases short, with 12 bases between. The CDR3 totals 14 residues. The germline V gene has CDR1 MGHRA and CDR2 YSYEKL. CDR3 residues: CASSPPTDPYEQYF. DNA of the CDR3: TGCGCCAGCAGCCCTCCTACGGATCCCTACGAGCAGTACTTC.

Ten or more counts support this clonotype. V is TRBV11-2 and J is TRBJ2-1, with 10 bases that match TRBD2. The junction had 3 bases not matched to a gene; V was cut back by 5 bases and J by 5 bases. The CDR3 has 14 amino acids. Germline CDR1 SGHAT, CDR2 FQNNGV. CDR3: CASSLTSGNNEQFF. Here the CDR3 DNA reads TGTGCCAGCAGCCTCACTAGCGGGAACAATGAGCAGTTCTTC.